This TCR beta chain originates from a study of T-cell reconstitution after alpha-beta-depleted transplantation in children. Unmatched junction bases numbered 14, after V lost 3 bases and J lost 7 bases. This CDR3 region has 18 residues. Germline V lookup: CDR1 MGHDK, CDR2 SYGVNS. Preparation of the TCRbeta library used unique molecular identifiers. MiXCR, run by TCRdb on the PCR reads, gives a single entry per CDR3 protein. The sample records some 490,000 distinct CDR3 sequences, under 15% being singletons. This rearrangement joins TRBV25-1 to TRBJ2-3, with 12 bases identical to TRBD2. The source of this sequence is a human donor who donated a stem cell graft to a child with combined immunodeficiency. This specimen was PBMCs from the stem cell graft donor, taken from the stem cell graft. In DNA form, the CDR3 reads TGTGCCAGCAGTGAGACGCTAGCGGGAGGGCCCGACCTCTATACGCAGTATTTT. Amino acids: CASSETLAGGPDLYTQYF. The full variable domain, in which reference TRBV25-1 and TRBJ2-3 provide the parts outside the CDR3, is EADIYQTPRYLVIGTGKKITLECSQTMGHDKMYWYQQDPGMELHLIHYSYGVNSTEKGDLSSESTVSRIRTEHFPLTLESARPSHTSQYLCASSETLAGGPDLYTQYFGPGTRLTVL.